These 18 T cell receptor beta chains share one sample of origin, sequenced in a study of identical twins. MiXCR, applied by TCRdb to the 5' RACE reads, yields one record per CDR3 protein. The data show approximately 600,000 distinct CDR3 sequences, around 7.5% seen once. These data were also reused for a study on yellow fever vaccine responses in identical twins.

What was sequenced was PBMCs. The receptors derive from a woman under 30 in good health.

This chain links TRBV20-1 with TRBJ2-5, with D unclear. The V end lost 0 bases, the J end lost 2 bases, and 16 bases lay between the germline ends. The CDR3 runs to 16 residues. Germline CDR1 reads DFQATT; CDR2 reads SNEGSKA (reference sequence). The CDR3 sequence is CSARDPRVTSQETQYF. DNA of the CDR3: TGCAGTGCTAGAGATCCCCGGGTCACGAGTCAAGAGACCCAGTACTTC.

There are many counts of this clonotype. The chain uses TRBV7-9 and TRBJ2-1; D is perhaps TRBD2 (5 bases). The germline gives CDR1 SEHNR, CDR2 FQNEAQ (reference sequence). The CDR3 is 15 amino acids. V was trimmed by 5 bases and J by 3 bases, leaving 14 bases between them. The CDR3: CASSPEGTDYNEQFF. The DNA of the CDR3 is TGTGCCAGCAGCCCAGAGGGCACGGACTACAATGAGCAGTTCTTC.

Details on this clonotype: One junction end does not reproduce the germline sequence, and a read error may be involved. The chain uses TRBV15 and TRBJ2-1; TRBD2 matches 10 bases. The CDR3 runs to 17 residues. Germline V gene sequence: CDR1 LNHNV, CDR2 YYDKDF (reference sequence). CDR3 coding DNA: TGTGCCACCAGCCGAGAACCTAGCGGGGGTTCCTACAATGAGCAGTTCTTC. Its protein is CATSREPSGGSYNEQFF.

The rearrangement links TRBV9 to TRBJ2-2; D not certain. Trimming took 3 bases from V and 5 from J, leaving 8 bases between them. The CDR3 spans 13 residues. Germline V gives CDR1 SGDLS, CDR2 YYNGEE. The chain's CDR3 is CASSEYQTGELFF. CDR3 sequence (DNA): TGTGCCAGCAGCGAGTATCAGACCGGGGAGCTGTTTTTT.

The table lists this clonotype with many counts. The chain is built from TRBV4-1 and TRBJ1-6, with no clear D. Germline lookup yields CDR1 MGHRA and CDR2 YSYEKL. Deletions cut 2 bases from V and 7 bases from J, with 12 bases between. This CDR3 is 15 amino acids long. The CDR3 DNA is TGCGCCAGCAGCCAAATTCACCTGATCAATTCACCCCTCCACTTT. Its translation: CASSQIHLINSPLHF.

This rearrangement joins TRBV7-8 to TRBJ2-5; 11 bases map to TRBD2. This CDR3 is 19 amino acids long. CDR1 and CDR2 from the germline V gene are SGHVS and FQNEAQ. V shed 5 bases and J 1 base; nucleotides not matched to a gene: 15. The chain's CDR3 is CASSLHKGDSGRAQETQYF. In nucleotides, the CDR3 is TGTGCCAGCAGCCTACATAAGGGGGATAGCGGGAGGGCCCAAGAGACCCAGTACTTC.

The table lists this clonotype with a few counts. The CDR3 sequence is CASTRGPSSYEQYV. The CDR3, as DNA: TGTGCCAGCACCAGGGGTCCAAGCTCCTACGAGCAGTACGTC. This chain connects TRBV18 to TRBJ2-7; D possibly corresponds to TRBD1 (6 bases). CDR3 length: 14 amino acids. CDR1 is KGHSH and CDR2 is LQKENI in the germline V gene. V lost 8 bases and J 0 bases, leaving 14 bases between the germline ends.

The chain carries TRBV10-3 and TRBJ2-5, with no clear D. In germline, CDR1 is ENHRY, CDR2 SYGVKD. Between the trimmed V and J ends, which lost 4 bases and 2 bases, there was a span of 8 bases. This CDR3 region has 13 residues. In DNA, the CDR3 is TGTGCCATCAGTGCTCACACTCAAGAGACCCAGTACTTC. This encodes CAISAHTQETQYF.

This clonotype was counted many times. The genes are TRBV20-1 and TRBJ2-1, with D unclear. This CDR3 is 13 amino acids long. The germline CDR1 and CDR2 sequences are DFQATT and SNEGSKA (reference sequence). Trimming took 1 base from V and 4 from J, leaving 8 bases between them. CDR3 sequence reads: CSARGLGYNEQFF. In DNA form, the CDR3 reads TGCAGTGCTAGAGGCCTAGGATACAATGAGCAGTTCTTC.

This clonotype was seen a few times. V and J are TRBV12-3 or TRBV12-4 and TRBJ2-1, with D perhaps TRBD1 (6 bases). This CDR3 has 13 amino acids. V gave up 0 bases and J gave up 11 bases, with 11 bases separating them. The DNA of the CDR3 is TGTGCCAGCAGTTTAGCTCAAGGGGGAAAGCAGTTCTTC. It translates to CASSLAQGGKQFF.

This clonotype was observed many times. V usage is TRBV11-1 and J usage is TRBJ2-1; TRBD2 matches at 11 bases. The CDR3 consists of 19 residues. Germline CDR1 reads SGHAT; CDR2 reads FQDESV (reference sequence). Germline trimming cut 5 bases from V and 7 bases from J; bases unmatched to any gene: 19. The CDR3 sequence: CASSPLASSGGASYNEQFF. The CDR3 region has the DNA TGTGCCAGCAGCCCCCTTGCAAGTAGCGGGGGGGCATCGTATAATGAGCAGTTCTTC.

There are many counts of this clonotype. This chain links TRBV29-1 with TRBJ1-1, with no clear D. The CDR3 consists of 15 residues. CDR1 and CDR2 (germline): SQVTM, ANQGSEA. Between the trimmed V and J ends, which lost 4 bases and 3 bases, there was a span of 18 bases. The CDR3 protein is CSVVIIAGFYTEAFF. CDR3 coding DNA: TGCAGCGTTGTTATCATCGCAGGTTTTTACACTGAAGCTTTCTTT.

This clonotype was found many times. The rearrangement links TRBV2 to TRBJ2-2, with D hard to call. V was clipped by 5 bases and J by 2 bases, with 15 bases between them. The CDR3 covers 16 residues. Germline CDR1 and CDR2: SNHLY and FYNNEI. CDR3 region: CASSQQQNLNTGELFF. The CDR3 DNA is TGTGCCAGCAGTCAGCAACAAAACTTAAACACCGGGGAGCTGTTTTTT.

This CDR3 is CASGRPKETQYF. For the CDR3, the DNA is TGTGCCAGCGGGCGCCCAAAAGAGACCCAGTACTTC. The V and J genes are TRBV27 and TRBJ2-5; D is undetermined. V was shortened by 8 bases and J by 3 bases, with 10 bases between the two germline ends. The CDR3 extends over 12 amino acids. Germline CDR1 MNHEY, CDR2 SMNVEV (reference sequence).

In its sample, this clonotype was seen many times. The chain has TRBV6-5 and TRBJ2-3; TRBD1 matches 8 bases. CDR1 is MNHEY and CDR2 is SVGAGI in the germline V gene. This CDR3 has 16 residues. V was pared by 0 bases and J by 4 bases, with 6 bases of the junction left unmatched. The CDR3, as DNA: TGTGCCAGCAGTTACTCAACATCACAGGGGGCAGATACGCAGTATTTT. Translation: CASSYSTSQGADTQYF.

In this sample, this clonotype turned up a few times. The CDR3 coding sequence is TGTGCCAGCGCTTCCGGGGGGGCCATCACCGGGGAGCTGTTTTTT. Translating it yields CASASGGAITGELFF. The V call is TRBV27, the J call TRBJ2-2, with 8 bases lining up with TRBD2. The germline V gene encodes CDR1 MNHEY and CDR2 SMNVEV (reference sequence). V was clipped by 8 bases and J by 4 bases; unmatched bases: 9. The CDR3 is made up of 15 amino acids.

This chain joins TRBV28 and TRBJ2-1; D is possibly TRBD1 (5 bases). V was shortened by 2 bases and J by 5 bases, with 13 bases between the two germline ends. Germline V gene sequence: CDR1 MDHEN, CDR2 SYDVKM. This CDR3 is built from 15 residues. The CDR3 sequence: CASSLLPGSHNEQFF. As DNA, the CDR3 is TGTGCCAGCAGTTTACTCCCAGGGTCCCACAATGAGCAGTTCTTC.

At least ten counts were recorded for this clonotype. The chain carries TRBV6-5 and TRBJ2-7; 11 positions match TRBD2. Trimming took 6 bases from V and 6 from J; bases not matched to a gene: 10. This CDR3 region has 15 residues. Germline-derived CDR1 and CDR2 are MNHEY and SVGAGI. CDR3 DNA: TGTGCCAGCAGCTTAAGTAGCGGGAGGGATAGCGAGCAGTACTTC. Translating gives CASSLSSGRDSEQYF.